The clone carrying this T cell receptor beta chain was seen more than once but under ten times. The authors' processing: Reference gene primers were amplified, and this amplification served to estimate nucleated cell counts. TCRdb's table, derived via immunoSEQ multiplex PCR, lists solely in-frame clones and lacks some. Clone size and V and J calls were adopted from that table, with D and trimming inferred from the DNA. The data show about 92,000 clones, 72% seen once. This entry is derived from a study of blood T cell repertoires in COVID-19. On the study more broadly: The cDNA or gDNA used as material had been derived from T cells, B-cell-depleted T cells, or PBMCs.

With 2 bases removed from V and 3 bases from J, the gap between germline ends came to 20 bases. CDR3 length equals 17 residues. CDR1 and CDR2 (germline): SGHVS, FQNEAQ. The chain links TRBV7-8 to TRBJ2-7, with D maybe TRBD2 (5 bases). The receptor's source is a woman aged 55-75 years in a cohort sampled during active or convalescent COVID-19. Sequencing was carried out using peripheral blood. CDR3 sequence (DNA): TGTGCCAGCAGCTTACCCCGAGTAGGGAGCCCCCACTACGAGCAGTACTTC. Translating gives CASSLPRVGSPHYEQYF.